These 29 T cell receptor beta chains share one sample of origin, sequenced in a study of blood T cell repertoires in COVID-19. Sequenced by immunoSEQ multiplex PCR; TCRdb stores in-frame clones only, minus some. The table has roughly 250,000 clones, roughly 86% seen once; the top ten hold approximately 2.8%. Material: PBMCs or T cells enriched from blood (not recorded which). These TCRs come from a woman aged 25 to 39 with acute COVID-19.

This chain joins TRBV3-1 (or the pseudogene TRBV3-2) and TRBJ1-1; a weak D match, TRBD1 (6 bases). Germline loops: CDR1 LGHDT, CDR2 YNNKEL (reference sequence). V was cut by 6 bases and J by 0 bases, with 14 bases left in between. The CDR3 is made up of 15 amino acids. The CDR3 DNA follows: TGTGCCAGCAGGGCGGACAGAACCTTGAACACTGAAGCTTTCTTT. Encoded protein: CASRADRTLNTEAFF.

The chain uses TRBV19 and TRBJ1-2; 7 positions agree with TRBD1. The CDR3 contains 15 residues. Germline assignment: CDR1 LNHDA and CDR2 SQIVND (reference sequence). CDR3 amino acids: CATIVSGTANYGYTF. In nucleotides, the CDR3 is TGTGCTACCATCGTTTCCGGGACAGCTAACTATGGCTACACCTTC. Drawing the rest from reference TRBV19 and TRBJ1-2, the complete variable domain is DGGITQSPKYLFRKEGQNVTLSCEQNLNHDAMYWYRQDPGQGLRLIYYSQIVNDFQKGDIAEGYSVSREKKESFPLTVTSAQKNPTAFYLCATIVSGTANYGYTFGSGTRLTVV.

The rearrangement joins TRBV12-3 or TRBV12-4 to TRBJ1-2, with D maybe TRBD1 (6 bases). The CDR3 length is 12 residues. The V and J ends lost 7 bases and 4 bases respectively, with 10 bases between them. CDR3 sequence reads: CASTADSYGYTF. The CDR3 nucleotides are TGTGCCAGCACCGCGGACAGCTATGGCTACACCTTC.

The count of this clone is one. The rearrangement joins TRBV19 to TRBJ2-7; D not certain. Germline V gene sequence: CDR1 LNHDA, CDR2 SQIVND (reference sequence). V shed 5 bases and J shed 0 bases, with 14 bases lying between them. CDR3 size: 15 residues. CDR3 coding DNA: TGTGCCAGTAGTGTTTTCCACTGGGCCTCCTACGAGCAGTACTTC. Translating gives CASSVFHWASYEQYF.

The rearrangement links TRBV5-4 to TRBJ1-3; no definite D call. Germline V gene sequence: CDR1 SGHNT, CDR2 YYREEE (reference sequence). The CDR3 extends over 13 amino acids. With 4 bases removed from V and 8 bases from J, the gap between germline ends came to 13 bases. CDR3 amino acids: CASSAWADDTIYF. The DNA for the CDR3 is TGTGCCAGCAGCGCGTGGGCAGATGACACCATATATTTT. Full variable domain (rest looked up from reference TRBV5-4 and TRBJ1-3): ETGVTQSPTHLIKTRGQQVTLRCSSQSGHNTVSWYQQALGQGPQFIFQYYREEENGRGNFPPRFSGLQFPNYSSELNVNALELDDSALYLCASSAWADDTIYFGEGSWLTVV.

The chain employs TRBV6-5 and TRBJ2-1, with D tentatively TRBD1 (5 bases). This CDR3 contains 13 residues. The germline V gene encodes CDR1 MNHEY and CDR2 SVGAGI. Trimming pared 3 bases from V and 4 bases from J, leaving 7 bases between. CDR3 sequence reads: CASSYRQYNEQFF. The CDR3 region has the DNA TGTGCCAGCAGTTATCGACAGTACAATGAGCAGTTCTTC.

This chain uses TRBV12-3 or TRBV12-4 with TRBJ1-4; no clear D gene. This CDR3 has 13 amino acids. The ends were cut back, 7 bases at V and 3 bases at J, with 9 bases in the middle. CDR3 bases: TGTGCCAGCACCCCAGATGCTAATGAAAAACTGTTTTTT. It codes for CASTPDANEKLFF.

V is TRBV2 and J is TRBJ1-4; D unresolved. Germline loops: CDR1 SNHLY, CDR2 FYNNEI. Trimming shortened V by 3 bases and J by 5 bases, and 10 bases separated the two germline ends. The length of the CDR3 is 14 residues. The CDR3, as DNA: TGTGCCAGCAGTGATCTCCAGGAAAATGAAAAACTGTTTTTT. It encodes CASSDLQENEKLFF.

The rearrangement links TRBV15 to TRBJ1-5; TRBD1 is a possible D gene (5 bases). The CDR3 spans 16 residues. V was pared by 0 bases and J by 0 bases, with 9 bases between. CDR1 is LNHNV, CDR2 YYDKDF, per germline (reference sequence). CDR3: CATSRDPTASNQPQHF. The CDR3 DNA reads TGTGCCACCAGCAGAGACCCGACAGCTAGCAATCAGCCCCAGCATTTT.

The V call is TRBV7-9, the J call TRBJ1-2; D perhaps matches TRBD1 (6 bases). Trimming cost V 5 bases and J 5 bases, with 18 bases left between them. This CDR3 is built from 15 residues. Germline V gene sequence: CDR1 SEHNR, CDR2 FQNEAQ (reference sequence). For the CDR3, the DNA is TGTGCCAGCAGCCCGTTGAGACAGGCCCGTTATGGCTACACCTTC. Amino acid sequence: CASSPLRQARYGYTF.

The CDR3 region is CASSDSERGDNEQFF. CDR3 bases: TGTGCCAGCAGTGACAGCGAGCGGGGGGACAATGAGCAGTTCTTC. This chain uses TRBV6-4 with TRBJ2-1, with 9 nucleotides matching TRBD2. Germline CDR1 is MRHNA and CDR2 is SNTAGT. V gave up 2 bases and J gave up 5 bases; unmatched junction bases: 4. The CDR3 length is 15 residues.

The chain uses TRBV14 and TRBJ1-3, with D maybe TRBD1 (6 bases). In germline, CDR1 is SGHDN, CDR2 FVKESK. Trimming removed 1 base at V and 0 bases at J, with 10 bases between. This CDR3 contains 16 residues. The DNA of the CDR3 is TGTGCCAGCAGCCAAGTTGGGGGGGCCTCTGGAAACACCATATATTTT. Its translation: CASSQVGGASGNTIYF.

The rearrangement joins TRBV9 to TRBJ1-2, with D unclear. The CDR3 is made up of 13 amino acids. Germline-derived CDR1 and CDR2 are SGDLS and YYNGEE. Trimming removed 0 bases at V and 5 bases at J, with 8 bases between. The CDR3 is CASSVDPTYGYTF. DNA for the CDR3: TGTGCCAGCAGCGTAGACCCGACTTATGGCTACACCTTC.

The V call is TRBV29-1, the J call TRBJ2-1; 7 bases map to TRBD1. The CDR3 covers 15 residues. V was pared by 0 bases and J by 0 bases, with 2 bases of the junction left unmatched. Germline CDR1 and CDR2: SQVTM and ANQGSEA. The CDR3 spells CSVEDWDSSYNEQFF. The CDR3 coding sequence is TGCAGCGTTGAAGATTGGGACAGCTCCTACAATGAGCAGTTCTTC.

The chain has TRBV4-1 and TRBJ2-5; 9 nucleotides align to TRBD2. The J segment lost 14 bases and the V segment lost 4 bases, leaving 14 bases of the junction unmatched. The V gene's germline CDR1 is MGHRA and CDR2 YSYEKL. This CDR3 contains 14 residues. This chain's CDR3 is CASSPTGLAHIYYF. Here the CDR3 DNA reads TGCGCCAGCAGCCCAACGGGACTAGCCCATATTTACTACTTC.

The V and J genes are TRBV29-1 and TRBJ1-1; D is unresolved. This CDR3 contains 13 residues. Per the germline V gene, CDR1 is SQVTM and CDR2 is ANQGSEA. With 6 bases removed from V and 5 bases from J, the gap between germline ends came to 16 bases. CDR3 bases: TGCAGCGTCGTAACCGGGGTCGGGACTGAAGCTTTCTTT. It yields the protein CSVVTGVGTEAFF.

This rearrangement joins TRBV7-2 to TRBJ1-2; TRBD1 matches 7 bases. This CDR3 region has 15 residues. V lost 5 bases and J lost 0; bases outside the gene matches: 6. Germline CDR1 reads SGHTA; CDR2 reads FQGNSA. The DNA of the CDR3 is TGTGCCAGCAGCGCCGAGGGGGCAGCTAACTATGGCTACACCTTC. This encodes CASSAEGAANYGYTF.

The rearrangement joins TRBV9 to TRBJ2-2, with TRBD2 matching 8 bases. In germline, CDR1 is SGDLS, CDR2 YYNGEE. This CDR3 has 16 residues. V shed 4 bases, J shed 1 base, and the junction held 6 bases outside the gene matches. CDR3 amino acids: CASSPREGGNTGELFF. The CDR3 nucleotides are TGTGCCAGCAGCCCCCGGGAGGGGGGGAACACCGGGGAGCTGTTTTTT.

The chain uses TRBV19 and TRBJ2-4; D is ambiguous. Trimming took 1 base from V and 4 from J, leaving 8 bases between them. The length of the CDR3 is 14 residues. From germline, CDR1 is LNHDA and CDR2 SQIVND (reference sequence). CDR3 region: CASSIGQIKNIQYF. DNA for the CDR3: TGTGCCAGTAGTATAGGGCAGATTAAAAACATTCAGTACTTC. Full variable domain (outside the CDR3, taken from reference TRBV19 and TRBJ2-4): DGGITQSPKYLFRKEGQNVTLSCEQNLNHDAMYWYRQDPGQGLRLIYYSQIVNDFQKGDIAEGYSVSREKKESFPLTVTSAQKNPTAFYLCASSIGQIKNIQYFGAGTRLSVL.

The chain employs TRBV7-2 and TRBJ2-7; the match to TRBD1 covers 7 bases. V was pared by 1 base and J by 2 bases, with 5 bases of the junction left unmatched. Germline CDR1 SGHTA, CDR2 FQGNSA. The CDR3 spans 15 residues. Here the CDR3 DNA reads TGTGCCAGCAGCTTAGTATTTACAGGGGCCTACGAGCAGTACTTC. This gives the protein CASSLVFTGAYEQYF.

This chain connects TRBV19 to TRBJ2-3; 7 nucleotides match TRBD1. CDR3 length: 14 residues. Per the germline V gene, CDR1 is LNHDA and CDR2 is SQIVND (reference sequence). The V segment lost 7 bases and the J segment 1 base; nucleotides outside the gene matches: 5. CDR3 sequence reads: CASNFGTGTDTQYF. The CDR3 DNA sequence: TGTGCCAGTAACTTCGGGACAGGCACAGATACGCAGTATTTT.

The chain couples TRBV30 to TRBJ1-4; D remains ambiguous. This CDR3 has 12 amino acids. Germline loops: CDR1 GTSNPN, CDR2 SVGIG (reference sequence). The V end was cut by 0 bases, the J end by 8 bases, with 7 bases between. The CDR3 is CAWSVLREKLFF. CDR3 bases: TGTGCCTGGAGTGTACTGAGAGAAAAACTGTTTTTT.

V and J are TRBV19 and TRBJ1-2; possible D gene TRBD1, 5 bases. From germline, CDR1 is LNHDA and CDR2 SQIVND (reference sequence). CDR3 size: 17 residues. Trimming cost V 3 bases and J 3 bases, with 20 bases left between them. The CDR3 nucleotides read TGTGCCAGTAGTATTATGGTGGGGCAGGTTGATGACTATGGCTACACCTTC. Its translation is CASSIMVGQVDDYGYTF.

The chain is built from TRBV6-5 and TRBJ1-5; D possibly corresponds to TRBD1 (6 bases). Germline values: CDR1 MNHEY, CDR2 SVGAGI. CDR3 size: 15 residues. Trimming cost V 0 bases and J 5 bases, with 11 bases left between them. The CDR3 nucleotides are TGTGCCAGCAGTTACTCGGTGACAGGTTATCAGCCCCAGCATTTT. Residues: CASSYSVTGYQPQHF.

The J gene is TRBJ1-2, the V gene TRBV6-2 or TRBV6-3; a possible D gene is TRBD1 (5 bases). CDR3 size: 17 residues. Trimming pared 2 bases from V and 6 bases from J, leaving 22 bases between. The germline V gene has CDR1 MNHEY and CDR2 SVGEGT. CDR3 sequence: CASSYPVPPWEGNGYTF. The DNA of the CDR3 is TGTGCCAGCAGTTACCCCGTTCCGCCATGGGAGGGGAATGGCTACACCTTC.

The chain has TRBV19 and TRBJ1-1; D unclear. Trimming cost V 6 bases and J 6 bases, with 8 bases left between them. CDR3 size: 11 residues. The germline V gene encodes CDR1 LNHDA and CDR2 SQIVND (reference sequence). The CDR3: CASRVAAEAFF. In DNA, the CDR3 is TGTGCCAGTAGAGTTGCGGCTGAAGCTTTCTTT. The variable domain in full, with the rest retrieved from reference TRBV19 and TRBJ1-1, is DGGITQSPKYLFRKEGQNVTLSCEQNLNHDAMYWYRQDPGQGLRLIYYSQIVNDFQKGDIAEGYSVSREKKESFPLTVTSAQKNPTAFYLCASRVAAEAFFGQGTRLTVV.

The chain carries TRBV7-9 and TRBJ1-1; possibly TRBD1 for D (5 bases). Germline-derived CDR1 and CDR2 are SEHNR and FQNEAQ (reference sequence). V lost 5 bases and J 0 bases, leaving 16 bases between the germline ends. The CDR3 extends over 16 amino acids. The CDR3 nucleotides read TGTGCCAGCAGCGCGCCGTCCGGGGGATTGAACACTGAAGCTTTCTTT. The encoded protein is CASSAPSGGLNTEAFF.

The rearrangement joins TRBV2 to TRBJ2-5; the D gene is possibly TRBD1 (6 bases). There are 12 residues in the CDR3. In germline, CDR1 is SNHLY, CDR2 FYNNEI. Trimming removed 7 bases at V and 8 bases at J, with 14 bases between. This chain's CDR3 is CASMGALDTQYF. The CDR3 region has the DNA TGTGCCAGCATGGGGGCCCTGGACACCCAGTACTTC.

This chain connects TRBV27 to TRBJ1-1; 8 bases align to TRBD1. CDR3 length: 14 residues. From germline, CDR1 is MNHEY and CDR2 SMNVEV (reference sequence). V was clipped by 3 bases and J by 5 bases; unmatched bases: 5. CDR3 DNA: TGTGCCAGCAGTTTTTCGGACAGGGCGACTGAAGCTTTCTTT. It encodes CASSFSDRATEAFF.